This T cell receptor beta chain was documented in a study of blood T cell repertoires in COVID-19. Germline V gene sequence: CDR1 MNHEY, CDR2 SVGAGI. This CDR3 is built from 15 residues. Losses at the gene ends were 2 bases for V and 2 bases for J; bases not matched to a gene: 4. Per the authors' pipeline: From reference gene primer amplification, estimates of nucleated cell counts were derived. The data were produced by immunoSEQ multiplex PCR, yet TCRdb's version contains in-frame clones alone and is incomplete. V, J and clone size are taken as reported in that table, and D and trimming were inferred from the DNA itself. The data hold some 530,000 clones, with about 85% observed a single time.

The rearrangement joins TRBV6-5 to TRBJ2-7; 9 bases are a match to TRBD2. Input material: PBMCs or T cells enriched from blood (not recorded which). The TCR was taken from a woman in her sixties or seventies who had recovered from COVID-19. The CDR3 DNA sequence: TGTGCCAGCAGTTACGGGACTAGCCCCACCTACGAGCAGTACTTC. Its translation: CASSYGTSPTYEQYF.